Shown below are 6 T cell receptor beta chains from a single sample sequenced in a study of CD8 T cells in ankylosing spondylitis. TCRdb passed the 5' RACE reads through MiXCR, listing each CDR3 protein once. The top ten hold under 15% of the sample, which has about 130,000 distinct CDR3 sequences, roughly 6.6% seen once. Sequencing was done on a sample of blood, either unsorted or a sorted T cell fraction (not recorded which). The receptors shown here come from a female donor with ankylosing spondylitis or in good health (not recorded which).

The table lists this clonotype with many counts. This sequence joins TRBV4-1 and TRBJ2-3; tentative D call: TRBD2 (5 bases). The CDR3 spans 14 residues. Germline V gene sequence: CDR1 MGHRA, CDR2 YSYEKL. V was shortened by 0 bases and J by 6 bases, with 10 bases between the two germline ends. This CDR3 reads CASSQELAWDTQYF. The CDR3 DNA follows: TGCGCCAGCAGCCAAGAGCTAGCATGGGATACGCAGTATTTT.

This clonotype was seen repeatedly, ten times or more. The chain combines TRBV5-4 with TRBJ2-2; D is uncertain. V lost 0 bases and J 6 bases, leaving 9 bases between the germline ends. Germline CDR1 reads SGHNT; CDR2 reads YYREEE (reference sequence). The CDR3 has 14 residues. Here the CDR3 DNA reads TGTGCCAGCAGCTTGGGTTCGGCCGCCGGGGAGCTGTTTTTT. Its translation: CASSLGSAAGELFF.

The chain links TRBV20-1 to TRBJ2-7; D not resolved. In germline, CDR1 is DFQATT, CDR2 SNEGSKA (reference sequence). The CDR3 runs to 12 residues. Trimming took off 3 bases at V and 3 bases at J, with 9 bases between the two ends. This CDR3 is CSASIKGYEQYF. The CDR3 DNA follows: TGCAGTGCTAGCATAAAAGGCTACGAGCAGTACTTC.

This clonotype has at least ten counts. This sequence joins TRBV20-1 and TRBJ2-5, with 7 nucleotides matching TRBD1. From germline, CDR1 is DFQATT and CDR2 SNEGSKA (reference sequence). The length of the CDR3 is 12 residues. The CDR3 loop is CSSPGQQQTQYF. The CDR3 DNA sequence: TGCAGCTCACCGGGACAGCAACAGACCCAGTACTTC.

This clonotype was counted many times. This chain joins TRBV9 and TRBJ2-7; no reliable D call. From germline, CDR1 is SGDLS and CDR2 YYNGEE. V lost 3 bases and J lost 5, with 18 bases in between. This CDR3 contains 15 residues. This CDR3 reads CASSARHAAKDEQYF. The CDR3 DNA is TGTGCCAGCAGCGCCCGCCACGCGGCGAAGGACGAGCAGTACTTC.

This clonotype showed up just a few times. This rearrangement joins TRBV7-9 to TRBJ2-7; D perhaps matches TRBD2 (6 bases). Germline CDR1 reads SEHNR; CDR2 reads FQNEAQ (reference sequence). The CDR3 has 15 residues. V dropped 1 base and J dropped 2 bases, with 12 bases sitting between them. CDR3 in DNA: TGTGCCAGCAGCTTAGGATGGCCGGGGGCCTACGAGCAGTACTTC. Its translation is CASSLGWPGAYEQYF.